This T cell receptor (beta chain) originates from a study of shared clonotypes between healthy human individuals. Study results and caveats: The four-donor shared clonotypes exceeded non-shared clonotypes in generation probability, with non-shared ones scoring lower.

In the original analysis: Filtering of immunoSEQ junctional sequences could not match full-length read filtering. Measured with immunoSEQ multiplex PCR; TCRdb has only the in-frame clones, and not every one. That table supplies the V and J calls and clone size; D and trimming were determined from the DNA. The sample contains roughly 2,300,000 clones, 85% to 95% of which appear only once. Note on this clone: Its specificity is unknown. This sample includes further DNA sequences coding for the same CDR3.

Germline CDR1 reads SNHLY; CDR2 reads FYNNEI. This CDR3 is 14 amino acids long. With V trimmed by 2 bases and J by 6 bases, 3 bases remained unmatched. The rearrangement links TRBV2 to TRBJ2-2, with TRBD1 matching 7 bases. What was sequenced was naive CD4+ T cells from PBMCs. Noted subset: CD45RA+ positively selected. The receptor's source is a man younger than 35 in good health. Some clones in this sample may be carry-over from other donors' samples. DNA for the CDR3: TGTGCCAGCAGTGAAAACAGGGGAGCCGGGGAGCTGTTTTTT. Its protein is CASSENRGAGELFF.